These T cell receptor beta chains were read from a single sample in a study of cytomegalovirus exposure and HLA in healthy donors. The table came from immunoSEQ multiplex PCR; TCRdb's copy has only in-frame clones and leaves some out. This table has about 130,000 clones, approximately 83% appearing once. The source material was PBMCs. Receptor source: a woman in her forties in good health and CMV-seropositive. The CDR3 runs from the conserved cysteine through the conserved F or W. The D gene is left open where the match is weak. The size entry is marked missing in some rows and otherwise reads once, few, many or a size class.

TRBV5-6	TRBJ1-3	NA	TRBD1	CASSHGTGSGNTIYF	TGTGCCAGCAGTCATGGGACAGGCTCTGGAAACACCATATATTTT
TRBV2	TRBJ1-1	NA	NA	CASSVQMNTEAFF	TGTGCCAGCAGCGTCCAGATGAACACTGAAGCTTTCTTT
TRBV11-3	TRBJ2-3	NA	NA	CASSLVAIASTDTQYF	TGTGCCAGCAGCTTAGTGGCGATAGCGAGCACAGATACGCAGTATTTT
TRBV2	TRBJ1-2	NA	NA	CASSEAAPEGYTF	TGTGCCAGCAGTGAGGCTGCTCCGGAGGGCTACACCTTC
TRBV11-2	TRBJ2-7	NA	TRBD2	CASNQAGRGSLYEQYF	TGTGCCAGCAACCAAGCCGGGCGGGGGTCCCTATACGAGCAGTACTTC
TRBV18	TRBJ2-1	NA	TRBD2	CASSPGLAGDEQFF	TGTGCCAGCTCACCCGGACTAGCGGGAGATGAGCAGTTCTTC
TRBV5-8	TRBJ1-5	NA	NA	CASSFTPGNQPQHF	TGTGCCAGCAGCTTTACGCCGGGAAATCAGCCCCAGCATTTT
TRBV11-2	TRBJ2-1	once	TRBD2	CASSLELAGDNEQFF	TGTGCCAGCAGCTTAGAACTAGCGGGTGACAATGAGCAGTTCTTC
TRBV5-4	TRBJ2-4	few	NA	CASSSIELGNIQYF	TGTGCCAGCAGCTCCATAGAGCTTGGAAACATTCAGTACTTC
TRBV27	TRBJ2-1	NA	NA	CASGERGFNEQFF	TGTGCCAGCGGGGAAAGGGGATTCAATGAGCAGTTCTTC
TRBV10-1	TRBJ2-7	NA	TRBD1	CASRQGAREQYF	TGCGCCAGCAGACAGGGGGCGAGGGAGCAGTACTTC